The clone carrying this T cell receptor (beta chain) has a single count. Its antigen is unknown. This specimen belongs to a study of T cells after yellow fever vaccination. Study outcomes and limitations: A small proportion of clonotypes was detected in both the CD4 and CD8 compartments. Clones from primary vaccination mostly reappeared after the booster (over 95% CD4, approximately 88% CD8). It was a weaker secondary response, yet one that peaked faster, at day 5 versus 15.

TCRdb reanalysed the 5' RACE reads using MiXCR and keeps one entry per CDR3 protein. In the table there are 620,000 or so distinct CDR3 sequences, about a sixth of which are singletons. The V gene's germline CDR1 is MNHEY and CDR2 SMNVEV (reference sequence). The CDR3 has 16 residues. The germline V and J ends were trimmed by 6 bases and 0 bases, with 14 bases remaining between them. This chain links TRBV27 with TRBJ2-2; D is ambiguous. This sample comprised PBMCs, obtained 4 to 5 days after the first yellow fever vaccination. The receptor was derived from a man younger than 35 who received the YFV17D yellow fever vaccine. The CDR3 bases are TGTGCCAGCAGCCCTTATACCTTTCCGAACACCGGGGAGCTGTTTTTT. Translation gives CASSPYTFPNTGELFF.